The rows below give T cell receptor beta chains drawn from one sample of a study of neurological immune-mediated disorders. TCRdb re-called the 5' RACE reads with MiXCR, one entry per CDR3 protein. The sample lists tens of thousands of distinct CDR3 sequences, less than 3.5% seen once, with around 7.7% in the top ten. Material: PBMCs. These receptors all stem from a woman in her fifties or sixties with multiple sclerosis. Both conserved end residues are part of each CDR3.

TRBV5-1	TRBJ2-5	CASSLRGVEETQYF
TRBV5-1	TRBJ2-7	CASSRGAAYEQYF
TRBV20-1	TRBJ2-4	CSATGQKNIQYF
TRBV19	TRBJ1-1	CASSRGYTEAFF
TRBV5-1	TRBJ2-1	CASSGPGLAGKDYNEQFF
TRBV5-1	TRBJ2-5	CASSLGLARETQYF
TRBV20-1	TRBJ1-1	CSAAAGGKGTEAFF
TRBV11-3	TRBJ2-1	CASSLQPSGSYNEQFF
TRBV27	TRBJ1-1	CASVRGPGDTEAFF
TRBV5-1	TRBJ2-7	CASSLDGKGAWGQYF
TRBV12-3/TRBV12-4	TRBJ2-2	CASKTGPPNTGELFF
TRBV3-1	TRBJ1-3	CASSQGVYSGNTIYF
TRBV12-3/TRBV12-4	TRBJ2-7	CASSFDRDEQYF
TRBV2	TRBJ2-2	CASRIDRAVGELFF
TRBV20-1	TRBJ1-2	CSARTGTGYGYTF
TRBV3-1	TRBJ2-5	CASSRRTGTSAETQYF
TRBV5-1	TRBJ2-1	CASSSDGYNEQFF
TRBV5-1	TRBJ2-1	CASSLLAGGQDEQFF
TRBV20-1	TRBJ1-2	CSGGSSPYGYTF
TRBV20-1	TRBJ1-1	CSAPGNWDTEAFF
TRBV2	TRBJ2-1	CASSEAGGGSSYNEQFF
TRBV7-8	TRBJ2-4	CASSLGQTGSSKNIQYF
TRBV20-1	TRBJ2-7	CSAREGRLSSYEQYF
TRBV2	TRBJ2-3	CASNLLGGAQDTQYF
TRBV5-1	TRBJ1-2	CASSLGDYGYTF
TRBV5-1	TRBJ2-7	CASSWGGLRTGSYEQYF
TRBV3-1	TRBJ2-7	CASSLGSIRGYYEQYF
TRBV6-5	TRBJ1-3	CASRRPPGKNIYF
TRBV10-1	TRBJ2-7	CASSGGGQGEYEQYF
TRBV21-1	TRBJ2-3	CASSKWPGTSTDTQYF
TRBV7-9	TRBJ2-1	CASSLTSGTNNEQFF
TRBV20-1	TRBJ1-2	CSANPGAYGYTF
TRBV30	TRBJ1-2	CAWRREEKDGYTF
TRBV7-2	TRBJ1-4	CASSMSGTGVEKLFF
TRBV20-1	TRBJ1-5	CSARDPWASNQPQHF
TRBV29-1	TRBJ1-1	CSVELTAEAFF
TRBV10-3	TRBJ2-3	CAISEPKGLIDTQYF
TRBV7-7	TRBJ1-5	CASSRRAGGLQPQHF
TRBV11-3	TRBJ2-1	CASSLGGSDSYNEQFF
TRBV20-1	TRBJ1-2	CSAKRQGAWGYTF
TRBV5-1	TRBJ1-2	CASSPGTDRGRGYTF
TRBV12-3/TRBV12-4	TRBJ1-4	CASSFGTGPEKLFF